A selection of T cell receptor beta chains follows, all from one sample in a study of T-cell memory formation after mild COVID-19. One entry per CDR3 protein results from TCRdb running MiXCR on the 5' RACE reads. The sample contains about 130,000 distinct CDR3 sequences, around 6.3% of which appear only once. The material sequenced was PBMCs or a T cell subset sorted from them (not recorded which). These receptors all stem from an adult woman who had mild COVID-19 (a few samples of this study predate the infection). Cell type and time point are not known. The CDR3 runs from the conserved cysteine through the conserved F or W. The D gene is left open where the match is weak. Clone size is given for some rows only: seen once, a few or many times, or a class if the clone is expanded.

j_call: TRBJ1-2; clone_size: few; d_call: .; v_call: TRBV13; cdr3_aa: CASSSLGRNYGYTF; cdr3_nt: TGTGCCAGCAGCTCCCTCGGCCGAAACTATGGCTACACCTTC
j_call: TRBJ2-3; clone_size: .; d_call: TRBD2; v_call: TRBV5-1; cdr3_aa: CASSAGGLANTDTQYF; cdr3_nt: TGCGCCAGCAGCGCGGGGGGACTAGCCAACACAGATACGCAGTATTTT
j_call: TRBJ1-2; clone_size: .; d_call: TRBD1; v_call: TRBV12-3/TRBV12-4; cdr3_aa: CASSLDGTGLYGYTF; cdr3_nt: TGTGCCAGCAGTTTAGACGGGACAGGGCTATATGGCTACACCTTC
j_call: TRBJ2-1; clone_size: few; d_call: TRBD2; v_call: TRBV20-1; cdr3_aa: CSARGRSGGYNEQFF; cdr3_nt: TGCAGTGCTAGGGGCCGTAGCGGGGGCTACAATGAGCAGTTCTTC
j_call: TRBJ2-1; clone_size: many; d_call: .; v_call: TRBV7-9; cdr3_aa: CASSFQSSYNEQFF; cdr3_nt: TGTGCCAGCAGCTTTCAGAGCTCCTACAATGAGCAGTTCTTC
j_call: TRBJ1-5; clone_size: few; d_call: TRBD1; v_call: TRBV12-3/TRBV12-4; cdr3_aa: CASSTGGNQPQHF; cdr3_nt: TGTGCCAGCAGTACAGGGGGCAATCAGCCCCAGCATTTT
j_call: TRBJ2-6; clone_size: few; d_call: .; v_call: TRBV5-1; cdr3_aa: CASSLSAGVNSGANVLTF; cdr3_nt: TGCGCCAGCAGCTTGAGCGCAGGGGTAAACTCTGGGGCCAACGTCCTGACTTTC
j_call: TRBJ1-1; clone_size: many; d_call: TRBD1; v_call: TRBV5-1; cdr3_aa: CASSLSATGSTEAFF; cdr3_nt: TGCGCCAGCAGCCTCAGCGCGACAGGGTCCACTGAAGCTTTCTTT
j_call: TRBJ1-1; clone_size: many; d_call: TRBD1; v_call: TRBV7-9; cdr3_aa: CASSQDRGWMNTEAFF; cdr3_nt: TGTGCCAGCAGTCAAGACAGGGGTTGGATGAACACTGAAGCTTTCTTT
j_call: TRBJ2-3; clone_size: .; d_call: .; v_call: TRBV6-2/TRBV6-3; cdr3_aa: CASSYVGLSTDTQYF; cdr3_nt: TGTGCCAGCAGTTACGTAGGACTCAGCACAGATACGCAGTATTTT
j_call: TRBJ1-1; clone_size: .; d_call: TRBD1; v_call: TRBV2; cdr3_aa: CASSFTGQVAFF; cdr3_nt: TGTGCCAGCAGTTTTACGGGACAGGTGGCTTTCTTT
j_call: TRBJ2-3; clone_size: many; d_call: TRBD2; v_call: TRBV3-1; cdr3_aa: CASSKTHPAGGNTDTQYF; cdr3_nt: TGTGCCAGCAGCAAGACCCACCCTGCGGGAGGTAACACAGATACGCAGTATTTT
j_call: TRBJ1-2; clone_size: few; d_call: .; v_call: TRBV4-2; cdr3_aa: CASSQAGGGRNYGYTF; cdr3_nt: TGTGCCAGCAGCCAAGCGGGGGGTGGACGGAACTATGGCTACACCTTC
j_call: TRBJ2-2; clone_size: many; d_call: TRBD1; v_call: TRBV7-9; cdr3_aa: CASSLDRDTGELFF; cdr3_nt: TGTGCCAGCAGCTTGGACAGGGACACCGGGGAGCTGTTTTTT
j_call: TRBJ2-1; clone_size: few; d_call: .; v_call: TRBV5-6; cdr3_aa: CASSLFARAYNEQFF; cdr3_nt: TGTGCCAGCAGCTTGTTCGCTAGGGCCTACAATGAGCAGTTCTTC
j_call: TRBJ1-2; clone_size: many; d_call: .; v_call: TRBV10-3; cdr3_aa: CAISDPGYGYTF; cdr3_nt: TGTGCCATCAGTGATCCGGGGTATGGCTACACCTTC
j_call: TRBJ1-6; clone_size: .; d_call: .; v_call: TRBV19; cdr3_aa: CASSKGQGNSPLHF; cdr3_nt: TGTGCCAGTAGTAAGGGTCAAGGCAATTCACCCCTCCACTTT
j_call: TRBJ1-5; clone_size: many; d_call: .; v_call: TRBV20-1; cdr3_aa: CSARDSAGTQPQHF; cdr3_nt: TGCAGTGCTAGAGATTCGGCAGGGACTCAGCCCCAGCATTTT
j_call: TRBJ2-1; clone_size: medium-sized; d_call: .; v_call: TRBV24-1; cdr3_aa: CATSGMGGRSYNEQFF; cdr3_nt: TGTGCCACCAGTGGGATGGGGGGCCGCTCCTACAATGAGCAGTTCTTC
j_call: TRBJ2-1; clone_size: few; d_call: TRBD1; v_call: TRBV20-1; cdr3_aa: CSAKRDRGKKGNEQFF; cdr3_nt: TGCAGTGCTAAGCGGGACAGGGGGAAGAAGGGCAATGAGCAGTTCTTC
j_call: TRBJ2-3; clone_size: .; d_call: .; v_call: TRBV30; cdr3_aa: CAWSGEWKGGLLGTQYF; cdr3_nt: TGTGCCTGGAGTGGAGAGTGGAAGGGGGGCCTGCTGGGTACGCAGTATTTT
j_call: TRBJ2-7; clone_size: many; d_call: .; v_call: TRBV5-1; cdr3_aa: CASSLATQRAGEQYF; cdr3_nt: TGCGCCAGCAGCTTGGCAACCCAGAGGGCGGGGGAGCAGTACTTC
j_call: TRBJ1-1; clone_size: few; d_call: .; v_call: TRBV25-1; cdr3_aa: CASSPHGNTEAFF; cdr3_nt: TGTGCCAGCAGTCCTCACGGGAACACTGAAGCTTTCTTT